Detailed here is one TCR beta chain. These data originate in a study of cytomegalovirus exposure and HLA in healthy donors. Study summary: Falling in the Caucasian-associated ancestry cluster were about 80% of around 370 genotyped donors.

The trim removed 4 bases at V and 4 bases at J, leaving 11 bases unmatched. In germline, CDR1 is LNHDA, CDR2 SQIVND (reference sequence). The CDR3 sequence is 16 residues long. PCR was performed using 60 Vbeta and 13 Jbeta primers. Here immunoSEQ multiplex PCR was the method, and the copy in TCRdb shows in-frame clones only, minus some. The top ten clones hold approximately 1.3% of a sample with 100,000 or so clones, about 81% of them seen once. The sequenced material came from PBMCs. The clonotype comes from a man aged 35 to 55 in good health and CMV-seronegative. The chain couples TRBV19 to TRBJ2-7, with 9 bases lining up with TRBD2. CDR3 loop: CASSTRGRLAEYEQYF. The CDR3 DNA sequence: TGTGCCAGTAGTACGAGAGGGAGACTAGCGGAATACGAGCAGTACTTC.